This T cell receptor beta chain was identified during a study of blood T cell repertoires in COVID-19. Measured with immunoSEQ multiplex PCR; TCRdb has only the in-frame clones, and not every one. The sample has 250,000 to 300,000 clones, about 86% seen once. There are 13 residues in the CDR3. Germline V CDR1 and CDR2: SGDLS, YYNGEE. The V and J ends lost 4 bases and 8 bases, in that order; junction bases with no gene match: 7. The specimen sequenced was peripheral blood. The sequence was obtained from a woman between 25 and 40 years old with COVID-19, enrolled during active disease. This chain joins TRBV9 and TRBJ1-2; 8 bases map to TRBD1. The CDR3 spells CASSPRTGYGYTF. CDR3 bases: TGTGCCAGCAGCCCCCGGACAGGGTACGGCTACACCTTC.